The present TCR beta chain was sequenced within a study of beta chain features in type 1 diabetes. Study results and caveats: Among all four CD4+ subsets, Type 1 diabetes patients had TCRB CDR3s that were moderately but significantly shorter.

In regard to this clone: No antigen is known for it.

Expressed TCRB transcripts were sequenced because the isolated RNA had all been reverse transcribed beforehand. Measured with immunoSEQ multiplex PCR; TCRdb has only the in-frame clones, and not every one. The repertoire consists of around 600,000 clones, with 9.5% to 15% occurring once and the leading ten covering approximately 0.11%. There are 12 residues in the CDR3. Germline V lookup: CDR1 GTSNPN, CDR2 SVGIG (reference sequence). The V gene lost 3 bases and the J gene lost 6 bases, with 11 bases spanning the gap. This clonotype originated in a man aged 30-40 years with type 1 diabetes. Sequencing input: naive CD4+ T cells from blood. V is TRBV30 and J is TRBJ1-2; D is perhaps TRBD1 (5 bases). The CDR3 loop reads CAWSLGVHGYTF. The CDR3 nucleotides read TGTGCCTGGAGCCTGGGGGTGCATGGCTACACCTTC.